Below, 26 T cell receptor beta chains from the same sample are listed, as sequenced in a study of OX40 agonist ivuxolimab in advanced cancers. Using immunoSEQ multiplex PCR, the repertoire was profiled, and TCRdb retains in-frame clones only, with some absent. In the table there are 90,000 to 130,000 clones, more than 85% of which are singletons. Sequences were derived from CD4+ or CD8+ T cells sorted from blood, sampled in a trial of the OX40 agonist ivuxolimab. Receptors were obtained from an adult with an advanced solid tumor such as melanoma, head and neck, liver or kidney cancer.

The chain recombines TRBV4-2 with TRBJ2-1; 9 bases line up with TRBD2. J lost 4 bases, V lost 0 bases, and 13 bases had no gene match. The CDR3 extends over 19 amino acids. CDR1 is LGHNA, CDR2 YNFKEQ, per germline. CDR3 amino acids: CASSQEGLGGGAFYNEQFF. The CDR3, as DNA: TGTGCCAGCAGCCAAGAGGGCCTGGGCGGGGGGGCATTTTACAATGAGCAGTTCTTC.

The chain uses TRBV6-1 and TRBJ1-2, with TRBD1 identical over 8 bases. The CDR3 consists of 15 residues. The trim removed 5 bases at V and 2 bases at J, leaving 7 bases unmatched. From germline, CDR1 is MNHNS and CDR2 SASEGT. The CDR3 coding sequence is TGTGCCAGCAGTTCCACCCGGACAGGGAACTATGGCTACACCTTC. It translates to CASSSTRTGNYGYTF.

This chain uses TRBV6-6 with TRBJ2-3; tentatively, D is TRBD1 (6 bases). Trimming removed 5 bases at V and 7 bases at J, with 13 bases between. The germline V gene encodes CDR1 MNHNY and CDR2 SVGAGI (reference sequence). This CDR3 has 13 residues. CDR3 protein: CASSRGQPHTQYF. The DNA of the CDR3 is TGTGCCAGCAGTCGGGGACAACCTCATACGCAGTATTTT.

CDR3 protein: CASSLWRISRMNTGELFF. In DNA, the CDR3 is TGTGCCAGCAGCTTGTGGAGGATCTCACGAATGAACACCGGGGAGCTGTTTTTT. This chain joins TRBV5-6 and TRBJ2-2; the D gene is possibly TRBD2 (5 bases). CDR1 is SGHDT and CDR2 is YYEEEE in the germline V gene. The V end lost 1 base, the J end lost 1 base, and 17 bases lay between the germline ends. This CDR3 comprises 18 residues.

This clone was found a few times. The rearrangement uses TRBV5-1 and TRBJ1-1; D is uncertain. Trimming left V 4 bases short and J 4 bases short, with 11 bases between. Per the germline V gene, CDR1 is SGHRS and CDR2 is YFSETQ. CDR3 length equals 13 residues. The CDR3: CASSVGFGTEAFF. The CDR3 DNA is TGCGCCAGCAGCGTGGGCTTTGGCACTGAAGCTTTCTTT.

The chain employs TRBV30 and TRBJ1-3; D might be TRBD1 (6 bases). The CDR3 length is 18 residues. The germline V and J ends were trimmed by 1 base and 1 base, with 20 bases remaining between them. Germline CDR1 and CDR2: GTSNPN and SVGIG (reference sequence). CDR3 protein: CAWSDKSRGVESGNTIYF. DNA for the CDR3: TGTGCCTGGAGTGATAAATCGAGGGGGGTGGAATCTGGAAACACCATATATTTT. Complete variable domain (other parts from reference TRBV30 and TRBJ1-3): SQTIHQWPATLVQPVGSPLSLECTVEGTSNPNLYWYRQAAGRGLQLLFYSVGIGQISSEVPQNLSASRPQDRQFILSSKKLLLSDSGFYLCAWSDKSRGVESGNTIYFGEGSWLTVV.

J is TRBJ1-4 and V is TRBV9, with 8 bases that match TRBD1. V was clipped by 4 bases and J by 7 bases; unmatched bases: 12. This CDR3 is 16 amino acids long. Germline V CDR1 and CDR2: SGDLS, YYNGEE. This CDR3 is CASSPSQGALGEKLFF. The CDR3 DNA reads as TGTGCCAGCAGCCCCAGTCAGGGGGCATTAGGTGAAAAACTGTTTTTT.

The chain couples TRBV5-1 to TRBJ1-3; a weak D match, TRBD1 (5 bases). Between the trimmed V and J ends, which lost 0 bases and 1 base, there was a span of 5 bases. The germline gives CDR1 SGHRS, CDR2 YFSETQ. The CDR3 covers 14 residues. Written as DNA, the CDR3 is TGCGCCAGCAGCTTGGCAGGGTCTGGAAACACCATATATTTT. Its translation: CASSLAGSGNTIYF.

This clone was detected once. CDR3 DNA sequence: TGTGCCAGTCTTAAGCGGGGAATCCCCTACGAGCAGTACTTC. Translation gives CASLKRGIPYEQYF. The genes are TRBV2 and TRBJ2-7; 7 nucleotides line up with TRBD2. This CDR3 spans 14 amino acids. V dropped 9 bases and J dropped 2; count of bases not matched to a gene: 10. Germline CDR1 is SNHLY and CDR2 is FYNNEI. The variable domain in full, completed from reference TRBV2 and TRBJ2-7, reads EPEVTQTPSHQVTQMGQEVILRCVPISNHLYFYWYRQILGQKVEFLVSFYNNEISEKSEIFDDQFSVERPDGSNFTLKIRSTKLEDSAMYFCASLKRGIPYEQYFGPGTRLTVT.

This chain joins TRBV11-2 and TRBJ1-6, with D possibly TRBD1 on 5 matching bases. CDR3 length: 15 amino acids. CDR1 and CDR2 from the germline V gene are SGHAT and FQNNGV. Trimming stripped 5 bases from V and 7 bases from J, with 15 bases between. In nucleotides, the CDR3 is TGTGCCAGCAGCCCCCCGGGACGGTCAAATTCACCCCTCCACTTT. The encoded protein is CASSPPGRSNSPLHF.

The CDR3 sequence: CASSAGTGSQPQHF. The CDR3 DNA sequence: TGTGCCAGCAGTGCCGGGACAGGGAGTCAGCCCCAGCATTTT. The rearrangement joins TRBV6-1 to TRBJ1-5, with 9 nucleotides matching TRBD1. CDR3 length: 14 residues. Per the germline V gene, CDR1 is MNHNS and CDR2 is SASEGT. The junction had 4 bases not matched to a gene; V was cut back by 4 bases and J by 6 bases.

This clone has only a few counts. This chain joins TRBV5-4 and TRBJ1-2; D is ambiguous. The CDR3 runs 13 residues. Germline V gene data show CDR1 as SGHNT and CDR2 as YYREEE (reference sequence). Trimming left V 0 bases short and J 4 bases short, with 7 bases between. In DNA, the CDR3 is TGTGCCAGCAGCTTGGAGGGTGCCTATGGCTACACCTTC. Translation gives CASSLEGAYGYTF.

This clone has only a few counts. The genes are TRBV2 and TRBJ1-5; 7 positions agree with TRBD1. This CDR3 is 15 amino acids long. V lost 5 bases to trimming and J lost 0 bases; unmatched junction nucleotides: 4. Germline loops: CDR1 SNHLY, CDR2 FYNNEI. CDR3 residues: CASSQQGISNQPQHF. For the CDR3, the DNA is TGTGCCAGCAGTCAACAGGGGATTAGCAATCAGCCCCAGCATTTT. The full variable domain, in which reference TRBV2 and TRBJ1-5 provide the parts outside the CDR3, is EPEVTQTPSHQVTQMGQEVILRCVPISNHLYFYWYRQILGQKVEFLVSFYNNEISEKSEIFDDQFSVERPDGSNFTLKIRSTKLEDSAMYFCASSQQGISNQPQHFGDGTRLSIL.

This clone has a single count. This chain connects TRBV10-2 to TRBJ2-5; TRBD1 matches 7 bases. V was pared by 8 bases and J by 1 base, with 7 bases of the junction left unmatched. The CDR3 sequence is 14 residues long. CDR1 and CDR2 from the germline V gene are WSHSY and SAAADI. The CDR3 sequence is CASQTGPVQETQYF. Written as DNA, the CDR3 is TGCGCCAGCCAGACAGGGCCAGTCCAAGAGACCCAGTACTTC.

The V gene is TRBV20-1, the J gene TRBJ2-3; weak D call: TRBD2 (6 bases). The germline V gene has CDR1 DFQATT and CDR2 SNEGSKA (reference sequence). The V and J ends lost 0 bases and 12 bases respectively, with 10 bases between them. CDR3 length: 11 residues. For the CDR3, the DNA is TGCAGTGCTAGAGACGGGACTTTCCAGTATTTT. Its translation: CSARDGTFQYF.

The rearrangement uses TRBV19 and TRBJ2-5; D tentatively reads TRBD1 or TRBD2 (6 bases each). The germline V and J ends were trimmed by 3 bases and 7 bases, with 18 bases remaining between them. The CDR3 has 15 residues. Germline CDR1 and CDR2: LNHDA and SQIVND (reference sequence). The CDR3 DNA is TGTGCCAGTAGTATGCCGACGGGGGCCGGGGGGACCCAGTACTTC. Protein product: CASSMPTGAGGTQYF.

J is TRBJ1-1 and V is TRBV18; the D is unclear. Germline V gene sequence: CDR1 KGHSH, CDR2 LQKENI. Trimming removed 3 bases from V and 0 bases from J, with 2 bases in between. This CDR3 spans 12 amino acids. The CDR3, as DNA: TGTGCCAGCTCACCTTTGAACACTGAAGCTTTCTTT. Translated, it gives CASSPLNTEAFF.

This rearrangement joins TRBV5-4 to TRBJ2-1; D is undetermined. Trimming removed 0 bases from V and 3 bases from J, with 10 bases in between. Per the germline V gene, CDR1 is SGHNT and CDR2 is YYREEE (reference sequence). The CDR3 has 15 residues. The CDR3: CASSLDVGNYNEQFF. The CDR3 DNA reads TGTGCCAGCAGCTTGGACGTAGGGAACTACAATGAGCAGTTCTTC.

A single count supports this clone. This sequence joins TRBV6-4 and TRBJ1-4; the D gene is possibly TRBD1 (6 bases). V dropped 6 bases and J dropped 0 bases, with 14 bases sitting between them. The CDR3 length is 16 residues. The germline V gene encodes CDR1 MRHNA and CDR2 SNTAGT. CDR3 in amino acids: CASSDRTVATNEKLFF. Here the CDR3 DNA reads TGTGCCAGCAGCGACAGGACGGTCGCAACTAATGAAAAACTGTTTTTT.

The chain joins TRBV2 to TRBJ2-1, with a tentative D call TRBD1 (6 bases). The CDR3 totals 15 residues. V was cut by 5 bases and J by 0 bases, with 11 bases left in between. Germline CDR1 is SNHLY and CDR2 is FYNNEI. CDR3 nucleotide sequence: TGTGCCAGCAGTCCCCGGGACAACTCCTACAATGAGCAGTTCTTC. Its protein is CASSPRDNSYNEQFF.

Only one count was recorded for this clone. The chain couples TRBV4-2 to TRBJ1-2; D is unresolved. Germline V gene sequence: CDR1 LGHNA, CDR2 YNFKEQ. The V gene lost 0 bases and the J gene lost 0 bases, with 8 bases spanning the gap. The CDR3 consists of 15 residues. CDR3 sequence: CASSQDPEANYGYTF. The CDR3 region has the DNA TGTGCCAGCAGCCAAGATCCGGAAGCTAACTATGGCTACACCTTC.

V and J are TRBV7-3 and TRBJ2-5, with TRBD2 matching 13 bases. The CDR3 runs 16 residues. V shed 5 bases, J shed 4 bases, and the junction held 7 bases outside the gene matches. From germline, CDR1 is SGHTA and CDR2 FQGTGA. The CDR3 DNA reads TGTGCCAGCAGCACGACTAGCGGGGGGCCGAGAGAGACCCAGTACTTC. Its protein product is CASSTTSGGPRETQYF.

V gene TRBV7-6 combines with J gene TRBJ1-1, with 8 bases that match TRBD1. With V trimmed by 5 bases and J by 4 bases, 9 bases remained unmatched. Germline lookup yields CDR1 SGHVS and CDR2 FNYEAQ. The CDR3 totals 15 residues. The CDR3 coding sequence is TGTGCCAGCAGCAGGGACAGGCGATTTAGCACTGAAGCTTTCTTT. Translation: CASSRDRRFSTEAFF.

The chain uses TRBV30 and TRBJ1-1; weak D call: TRBD1 (6 bases). Germline V lookup: CDR1 GTSNPN, CDR2 SVGIG (reference sequence). The V gene lost 0 bases and the J gene lost 4 bases, with 9 bases spanning the gap. The CDR3 covers 13 residues. DNA for the CDR3: TGTGCCTGGAGTGTACAGGGTGTCACTGAAGCTTTCTTT. This translates into CAWSVQGVTEAFF.

In the case of this clone: A read error may account for a junction end that differs from germline. The V gene is TRBV5-1, the J gene TRBJ2-4; 7 bases match TRBD1. Germline loops: CDR1 SGHRS, CDR2 YFSETQ. This CDR3 has 15 residues. The CDR3 nucleotides are TGCACCAGCAGGGGGACCGACTCGGCCAAAAACATTCAGTACTTC. This encodes CTSRGTDSAKNIQYF.

J is TRBJ1-2 and V is TRBV11-2; D is undetermined. CDR1 SGHAT and CDR2 FQNNGV come from the germline V gene. The CDR3 extends over 13 amino acids. Trimming pared 5 bases from V and 7 bases from J, leaving 14 bases between. CDR3 amino acids: CASSGYIGSGYTF. The CDR3 DNA sequence: TGTGCCAGCAGCGGATACATCGGTAGTGGCTACACCTTC.